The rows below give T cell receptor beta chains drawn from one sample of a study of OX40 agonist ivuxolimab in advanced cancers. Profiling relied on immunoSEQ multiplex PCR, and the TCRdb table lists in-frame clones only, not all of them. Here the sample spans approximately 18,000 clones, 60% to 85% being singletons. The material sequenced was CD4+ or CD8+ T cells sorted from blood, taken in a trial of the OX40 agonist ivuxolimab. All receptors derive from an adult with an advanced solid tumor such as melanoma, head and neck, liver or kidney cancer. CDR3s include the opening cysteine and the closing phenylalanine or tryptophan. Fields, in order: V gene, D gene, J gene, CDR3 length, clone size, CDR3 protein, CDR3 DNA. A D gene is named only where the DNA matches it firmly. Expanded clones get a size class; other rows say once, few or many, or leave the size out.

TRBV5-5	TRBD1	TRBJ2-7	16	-	CASSPWTGGALYEQYF	TGTGCCAGCAGCCCGTGGACAGGCGGAGCCCTTTACGAGCAGTACTTC
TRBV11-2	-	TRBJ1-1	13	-	CASSLGGVGEAFF	TGTGCCAGCAGCTTAGGGGGCGTTGGAGAAGCTTTCTTT
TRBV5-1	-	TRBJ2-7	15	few	CASSPDDRNSYEQYF	TGCGCCAGCAGCCCAGATGACAGGAATTCCTACGAGCAGTACTTC
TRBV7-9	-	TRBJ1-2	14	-	CASSALFQGYGYTF	TGTGCCAGCAGCGCACTATTCCAGGGCTATGGCTACACCTTC
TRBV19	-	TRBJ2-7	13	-	CASRDRRAYEQYF	TGTGCCAGTAGAGACAGGAGAGCCTACGAGCAGTACTTC
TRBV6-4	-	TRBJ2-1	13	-	CASSSRDNNEQFF	TGTGCCAGCAGTTCTCGAGACAACAATGAGCAGTTCTTC
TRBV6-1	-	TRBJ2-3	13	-	CASYRWGTDTQYF	TGTGCCAGTTACAGGTGGGGCACAGATACGCAGTATTTT
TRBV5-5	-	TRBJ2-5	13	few	CASSLPGWETQYF	TGTGCCAGCAGCTTGCCGGGGTGGGAGACCCAGTACTTC
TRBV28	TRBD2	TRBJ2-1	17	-	CASSLLGLAGTYNEQFF	TGTGCCAGCAGTCTTTTGGGACTAGCGGGTACCTACAATGAGCAGTTCTTC
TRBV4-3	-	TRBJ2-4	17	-	CASSQDTGSGLRDIQYF	TGCGCCAGCAGCCAAGATACAGGGTCAGGGTTACGCGACATTCAGTACTTC
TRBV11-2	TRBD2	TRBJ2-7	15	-	CASSLSGGGSYEQYF	TGTGCCAGCAGCTTGTCGGGGGGAGGGAGCTACGAGCAGTACTTC
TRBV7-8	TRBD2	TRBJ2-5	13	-	CASSPSGAETQYF	TGTGCCAGCAGTCCTAGCGGGGCGGAGACCCAGTACTTC
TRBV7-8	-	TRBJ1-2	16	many	CASSPGQLPGKYGYTF	TGTGCCAGCAGCCCGGGACAACTCCCCGGGAAATATGGCTACACCTTC
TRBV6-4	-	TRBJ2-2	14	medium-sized	CASSAGTDTGELFF	TGTGCCAGCAGCGCCGGGACTGACACCGGGGAGCTGTTTTTT
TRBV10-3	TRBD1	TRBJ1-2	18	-	CATLIGRDRGLWNYGYTF	TGTGCCACCTTGATCGGACGGGACAGGGGGCTGTGGAACTATGGCTACACCTTC
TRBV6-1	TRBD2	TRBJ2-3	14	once	CASSGGGASDTQYF	TGTGCCAGCAGTGGCGGGGGGGCCTCAGATACGCAGTATTTT
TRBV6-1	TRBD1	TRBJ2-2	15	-	CASSQGTDGGGELFF	TGTGCCAGCAGTCAAGGGACAGACGGCGGCGGGGAGCTGTTTTTT
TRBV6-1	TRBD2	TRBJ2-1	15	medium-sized	CASSEASSGSDEQFF	TGTGCCAGCAGTGAAGCGTCTAGCGGGAGCGATGAGCAGTTCTTC
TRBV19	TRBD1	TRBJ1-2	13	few	CASSIGQGSGYTF	TGTGCCAGTAGTATAGGACAGGGGAGCGGCTACACCTTC
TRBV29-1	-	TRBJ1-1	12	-	CSVVPGNTEAFF	TGCAGCGTTGTCCCCGGAAACACTGAAGCTTTCTTT
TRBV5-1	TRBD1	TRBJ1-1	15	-	CASSSDRGPITEAFF	TGCGCCAGCAGCTCGGACAGGGGGCCGATCACTGAAGCTTTCTTT
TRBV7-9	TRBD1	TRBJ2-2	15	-	CASSHRDRPTGELFF	TGTGCCAGCAGCCACCGGGACAGGCCCACCGGGGAGCTGTTTTTT
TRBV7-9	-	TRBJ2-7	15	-	CASSGEQVTLHEQYF	TGTGCCAGCAGCGGGGAACAGGTTACTTTACACGAGCAGTACTTC
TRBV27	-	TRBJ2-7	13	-	CASSQNEAYEQYF	TGTGCCAGCAGCCAAAACGAGGCCTACGAGCAGTACTTC
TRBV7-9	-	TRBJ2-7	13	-	CASVLGSSYEQYF	TGTGCCAGCGTTCTCGGGAGCTCCTACGAGCAGTACTTC
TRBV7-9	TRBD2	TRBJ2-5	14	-	CASSPKTSGETQYF	TGTGCCAGCAGCCCAAAGACTAGCGGGGAGACCCAGTACTTC
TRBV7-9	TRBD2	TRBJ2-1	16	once	CASSSLTSGSTHEQFF	TGTGCCAGCAGCTCCCTAACTAGCGGGAGTACACATGAGCAGTTCTTC
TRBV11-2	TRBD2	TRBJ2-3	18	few	CASSLASGSGGAIDTQYF	TGTGCCAGCAGCTTAGCCTCCGGTAGCGGGGGGGCCATAGATACGCAGTATTTT
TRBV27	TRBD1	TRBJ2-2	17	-	CASSTRDRLTNTGELFF	TGTGCCAGCAGTACCCGGGACAGGCTCACGAACACCGGGGAGCTGTTTTTT
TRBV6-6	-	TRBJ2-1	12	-	CASSRPYNEQFF	TGTGCCAGCAGTCGCCCCTACAATGAGCAGTTCTTC
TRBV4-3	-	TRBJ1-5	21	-	CASSQDYILQDLAYSNQPQHF	TGCGCCAGCAGCCAAGATTATATCTTACAGGACCTTGCTTATAGCAATCAGCCCCAGCATTTT
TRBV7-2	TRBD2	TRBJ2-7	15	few	CASSFFRGGSYEQYF	TGTGCCAGCAGCTTTTTCCGGGGGGGCTCCTACGAGCAGTACTTC
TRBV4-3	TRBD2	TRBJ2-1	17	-	CASKPRLAGDNYNEQFF	TGCGCCAGCAAGCCAAGACTAGCGGGGGACAACTACAATGAGCAGTTCTTC
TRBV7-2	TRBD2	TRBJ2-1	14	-	CASTPGGRYNEQFF	TGTGCCAGCACCCCGGGGGGGCGCTACAATGAGCAGTTCTTC
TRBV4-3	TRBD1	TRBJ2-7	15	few	CASSLWTGGSYEQYF	TGCGCCAGCAGCCTTTGGACAGGGGGCAGTTACGAGCAGTACTTC
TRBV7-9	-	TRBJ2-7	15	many	CASSLIPGSMGEQYF	TGTGCCAGCAGCTTAATCCCGGGTTCAATGGGGGAGCAGTACTTC
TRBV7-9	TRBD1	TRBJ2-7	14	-	CASSFGQGGDEQYF	TGTGCCAGCAGCTTCGGACAGGGCGGAGACGAGCAGTACTTC
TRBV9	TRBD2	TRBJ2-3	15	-	CASSGPSGGIYTQYF	TGTGCCAGCAGCGGACCTAGCGGGGGTATATATACGCAGTATTTT
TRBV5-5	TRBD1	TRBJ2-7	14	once	CASSYRGQGYEQYF	TGTGCCAGCAGCTATCGGGGACAGGGCTACGAGCAGTACTTC
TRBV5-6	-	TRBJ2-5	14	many	CASSLVVGAETQYF	TGTGCCAGCAGCTTGGTCGTAGGGGCTGAGACCCAGTACTTC
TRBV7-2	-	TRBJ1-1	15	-	CASSLVTVSNTEAFF	TGTGCCAGCAGCTTAGTGACAGTCTCGAACACTGAAGCTTTCTTT
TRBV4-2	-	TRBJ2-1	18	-	CASSPTGGRVYTYNEQFF	TGTGCCAGCAGCCCGACAGGAGGGCGCGTCTATACCTACAATGAGCAGTTCTTC
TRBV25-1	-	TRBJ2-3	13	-	CASSRDHTDTQYF	TGTGCCAGCAGTCGGGACCACACAGATACGCAGTATTTT
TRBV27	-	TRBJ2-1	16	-	CASSRPGPRSYNEQFF	TGTGCCAGCAGCCGCCCCGGCCCTCGCTCCTACAATGAGCAGTTCTTC
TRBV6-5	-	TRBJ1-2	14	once	CASSYTRTAYGYTF	TGTGCCAGCAGTTACACTCGGACAGCCTATGGCTACACCTTC
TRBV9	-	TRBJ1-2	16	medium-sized	CASSVATPGGDYGYTF	TGTGCCAGCAGCGTAGCTACCCCCGGGGGTGACTATGGCTACACCTTC
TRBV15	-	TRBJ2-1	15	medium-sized	CATTDGDGGFHEQFF	TGTGCCACCACCGACGGGGACGGAGGCTTCCATGAGCAGTTCTTC
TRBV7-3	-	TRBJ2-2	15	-	CASSPSGLNTGELFF	TGTGCCAGCAGCCCCTCAGGGTTAAACACCGGGGAGCTGTTTTTT
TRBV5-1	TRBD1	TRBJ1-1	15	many	CASSPGTGGNTEAFF	TGCGCCAGCAGCCCGGGGACAGGGGGGAACACTGAAGCTTTCTTT
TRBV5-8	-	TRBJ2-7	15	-	CASTLRRYRSYEQYF	TGTGCCAGCACCCTAAGACGGTACCGCTCCTACGAGCAGTACTTC
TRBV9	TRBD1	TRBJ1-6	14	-	CASSVGTGNSPLHF	TGTGCCAGCAGCGTTGGGACAGGTAATTCACCCCTCCACTTT
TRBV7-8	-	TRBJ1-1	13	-	CASSLRRNTEAFF	TGTGCCAGCAGCTTACGTCGGAACACTGAAGCTTTCTTT